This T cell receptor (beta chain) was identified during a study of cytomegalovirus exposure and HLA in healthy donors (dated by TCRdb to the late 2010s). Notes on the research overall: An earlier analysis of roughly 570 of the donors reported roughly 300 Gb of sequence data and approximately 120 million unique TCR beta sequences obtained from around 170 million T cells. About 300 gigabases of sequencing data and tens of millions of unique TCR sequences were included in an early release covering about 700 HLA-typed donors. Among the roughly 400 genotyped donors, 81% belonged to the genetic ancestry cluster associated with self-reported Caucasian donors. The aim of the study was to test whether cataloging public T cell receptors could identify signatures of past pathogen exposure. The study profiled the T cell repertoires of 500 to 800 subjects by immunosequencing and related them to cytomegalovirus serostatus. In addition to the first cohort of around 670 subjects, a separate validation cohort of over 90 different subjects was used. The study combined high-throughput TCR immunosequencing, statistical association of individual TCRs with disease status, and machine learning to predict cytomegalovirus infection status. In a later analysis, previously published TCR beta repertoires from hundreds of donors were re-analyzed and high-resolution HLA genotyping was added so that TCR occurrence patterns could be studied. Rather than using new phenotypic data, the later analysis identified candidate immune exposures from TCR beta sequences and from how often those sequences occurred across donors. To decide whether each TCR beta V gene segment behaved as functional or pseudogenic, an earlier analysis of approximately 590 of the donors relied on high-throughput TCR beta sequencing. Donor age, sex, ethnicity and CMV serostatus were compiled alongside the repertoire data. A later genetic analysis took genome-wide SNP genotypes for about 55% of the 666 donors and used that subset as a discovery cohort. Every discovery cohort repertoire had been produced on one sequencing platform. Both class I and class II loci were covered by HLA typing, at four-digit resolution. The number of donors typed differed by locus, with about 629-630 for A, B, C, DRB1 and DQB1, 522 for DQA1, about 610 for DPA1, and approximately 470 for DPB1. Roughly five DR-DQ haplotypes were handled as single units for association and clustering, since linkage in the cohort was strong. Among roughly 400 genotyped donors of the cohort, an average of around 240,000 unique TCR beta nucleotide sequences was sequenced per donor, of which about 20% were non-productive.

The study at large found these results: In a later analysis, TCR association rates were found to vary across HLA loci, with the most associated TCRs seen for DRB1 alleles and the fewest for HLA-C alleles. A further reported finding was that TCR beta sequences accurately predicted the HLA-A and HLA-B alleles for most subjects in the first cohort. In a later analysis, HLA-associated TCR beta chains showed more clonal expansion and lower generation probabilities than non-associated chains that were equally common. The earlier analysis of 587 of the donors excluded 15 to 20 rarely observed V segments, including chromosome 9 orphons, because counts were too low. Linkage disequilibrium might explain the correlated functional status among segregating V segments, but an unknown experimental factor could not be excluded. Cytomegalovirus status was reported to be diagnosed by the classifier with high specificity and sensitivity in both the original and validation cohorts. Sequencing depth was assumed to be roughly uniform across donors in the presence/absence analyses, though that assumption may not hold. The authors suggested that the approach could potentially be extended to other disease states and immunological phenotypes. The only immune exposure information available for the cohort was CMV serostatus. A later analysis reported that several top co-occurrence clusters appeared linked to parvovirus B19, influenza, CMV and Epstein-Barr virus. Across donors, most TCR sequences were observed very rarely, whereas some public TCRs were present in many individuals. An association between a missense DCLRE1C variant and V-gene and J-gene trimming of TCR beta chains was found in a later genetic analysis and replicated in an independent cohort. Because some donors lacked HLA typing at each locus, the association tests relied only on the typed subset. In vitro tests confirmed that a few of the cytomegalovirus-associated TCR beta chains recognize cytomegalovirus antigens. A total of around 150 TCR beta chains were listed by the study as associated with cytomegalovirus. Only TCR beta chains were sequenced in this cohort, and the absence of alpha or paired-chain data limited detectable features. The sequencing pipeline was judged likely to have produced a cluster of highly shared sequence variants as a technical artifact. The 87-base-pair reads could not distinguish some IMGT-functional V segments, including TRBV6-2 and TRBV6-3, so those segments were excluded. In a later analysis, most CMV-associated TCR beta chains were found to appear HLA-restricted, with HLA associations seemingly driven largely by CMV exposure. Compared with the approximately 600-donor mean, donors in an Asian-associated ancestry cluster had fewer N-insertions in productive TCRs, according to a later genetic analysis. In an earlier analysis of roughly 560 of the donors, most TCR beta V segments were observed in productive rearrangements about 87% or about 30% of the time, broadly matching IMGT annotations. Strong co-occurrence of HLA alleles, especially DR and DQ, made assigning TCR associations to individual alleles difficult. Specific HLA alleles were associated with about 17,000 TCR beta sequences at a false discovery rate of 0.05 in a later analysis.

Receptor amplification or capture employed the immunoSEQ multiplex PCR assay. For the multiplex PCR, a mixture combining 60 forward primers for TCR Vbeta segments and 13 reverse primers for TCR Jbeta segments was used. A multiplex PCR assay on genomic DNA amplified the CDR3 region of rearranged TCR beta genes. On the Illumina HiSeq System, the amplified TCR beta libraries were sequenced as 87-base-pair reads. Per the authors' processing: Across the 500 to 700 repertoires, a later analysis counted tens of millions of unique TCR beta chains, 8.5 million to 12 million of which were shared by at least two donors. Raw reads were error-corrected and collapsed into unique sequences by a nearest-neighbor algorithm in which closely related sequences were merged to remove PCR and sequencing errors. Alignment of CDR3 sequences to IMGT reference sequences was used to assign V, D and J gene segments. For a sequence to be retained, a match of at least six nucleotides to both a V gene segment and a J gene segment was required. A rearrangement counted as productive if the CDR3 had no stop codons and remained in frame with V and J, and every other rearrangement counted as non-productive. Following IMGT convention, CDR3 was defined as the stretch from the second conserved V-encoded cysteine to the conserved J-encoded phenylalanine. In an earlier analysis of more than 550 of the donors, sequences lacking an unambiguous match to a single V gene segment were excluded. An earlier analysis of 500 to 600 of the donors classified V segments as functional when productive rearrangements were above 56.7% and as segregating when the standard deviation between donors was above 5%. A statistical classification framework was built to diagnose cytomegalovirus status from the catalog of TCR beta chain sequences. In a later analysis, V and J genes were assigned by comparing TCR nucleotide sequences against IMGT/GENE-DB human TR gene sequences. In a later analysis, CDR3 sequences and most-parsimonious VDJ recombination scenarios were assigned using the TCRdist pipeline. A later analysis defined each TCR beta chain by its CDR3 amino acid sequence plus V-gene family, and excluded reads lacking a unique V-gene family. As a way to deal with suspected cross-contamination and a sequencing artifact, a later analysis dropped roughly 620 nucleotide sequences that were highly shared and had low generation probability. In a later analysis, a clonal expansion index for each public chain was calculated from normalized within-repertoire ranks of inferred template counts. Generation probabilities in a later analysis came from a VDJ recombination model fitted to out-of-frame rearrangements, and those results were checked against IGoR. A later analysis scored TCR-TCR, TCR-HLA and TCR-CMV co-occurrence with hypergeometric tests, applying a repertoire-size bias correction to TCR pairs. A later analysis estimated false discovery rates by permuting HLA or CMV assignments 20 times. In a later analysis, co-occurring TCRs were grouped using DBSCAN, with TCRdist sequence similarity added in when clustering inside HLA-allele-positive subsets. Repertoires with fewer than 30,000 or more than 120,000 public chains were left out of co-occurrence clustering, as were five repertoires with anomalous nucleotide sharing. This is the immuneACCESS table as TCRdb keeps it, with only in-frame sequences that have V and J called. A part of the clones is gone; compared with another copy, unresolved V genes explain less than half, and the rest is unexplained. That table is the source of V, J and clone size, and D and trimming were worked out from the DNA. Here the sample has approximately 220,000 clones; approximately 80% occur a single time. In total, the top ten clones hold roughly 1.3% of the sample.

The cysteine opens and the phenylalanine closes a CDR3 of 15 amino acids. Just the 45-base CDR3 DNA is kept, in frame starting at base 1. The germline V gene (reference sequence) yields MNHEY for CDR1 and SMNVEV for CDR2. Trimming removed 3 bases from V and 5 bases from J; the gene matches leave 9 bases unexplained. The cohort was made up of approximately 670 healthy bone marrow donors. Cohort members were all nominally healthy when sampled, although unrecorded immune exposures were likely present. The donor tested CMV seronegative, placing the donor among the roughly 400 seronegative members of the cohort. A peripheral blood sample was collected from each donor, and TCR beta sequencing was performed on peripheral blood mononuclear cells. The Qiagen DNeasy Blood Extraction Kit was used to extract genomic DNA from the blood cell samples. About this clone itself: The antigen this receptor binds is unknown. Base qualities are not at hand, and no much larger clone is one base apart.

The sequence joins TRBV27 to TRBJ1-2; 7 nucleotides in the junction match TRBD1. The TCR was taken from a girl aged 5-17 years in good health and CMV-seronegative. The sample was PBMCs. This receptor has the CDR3 CASSFAAGGRYGYTF. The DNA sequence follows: TGTGCCAGCAGTTTTGCGGCAGGGGGACGGTATGGCTACACCTTC.